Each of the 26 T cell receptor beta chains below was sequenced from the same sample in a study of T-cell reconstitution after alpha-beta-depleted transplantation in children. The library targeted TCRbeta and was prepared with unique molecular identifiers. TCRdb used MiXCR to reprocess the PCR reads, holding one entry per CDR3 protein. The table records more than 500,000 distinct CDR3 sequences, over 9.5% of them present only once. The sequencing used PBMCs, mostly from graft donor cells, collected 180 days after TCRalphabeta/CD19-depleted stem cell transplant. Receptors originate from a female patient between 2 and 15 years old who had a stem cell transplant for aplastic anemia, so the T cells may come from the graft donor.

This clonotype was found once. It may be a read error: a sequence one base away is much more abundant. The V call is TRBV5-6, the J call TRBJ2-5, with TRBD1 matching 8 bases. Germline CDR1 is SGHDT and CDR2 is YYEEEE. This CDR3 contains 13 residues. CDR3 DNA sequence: TGTGCCAGCATCTTGACAGGGGAAGAGACCCAGTACTTC. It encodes CASILTGEETQYF.

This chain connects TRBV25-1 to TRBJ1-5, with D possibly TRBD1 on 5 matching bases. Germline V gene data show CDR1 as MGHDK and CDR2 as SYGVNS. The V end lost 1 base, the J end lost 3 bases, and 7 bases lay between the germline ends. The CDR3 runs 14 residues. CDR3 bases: TGTGCCAGCAGTGAATGGGGGTCCAATCAGCCCCAGCATTTT. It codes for CASSEWGSNQPQHF.

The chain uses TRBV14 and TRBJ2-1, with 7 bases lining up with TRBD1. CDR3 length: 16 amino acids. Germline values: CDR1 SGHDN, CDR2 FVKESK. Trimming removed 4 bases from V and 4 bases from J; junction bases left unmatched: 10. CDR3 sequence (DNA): TGTGCCAGCAGCCGGACGCCGGGACAGACTTACAATGAGCAGTTCTTC. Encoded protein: CASSRTPGQTYNEQFF.

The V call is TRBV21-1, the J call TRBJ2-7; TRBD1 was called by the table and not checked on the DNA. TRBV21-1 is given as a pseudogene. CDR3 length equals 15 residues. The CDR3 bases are TGTGCCAGCAGCGCGCGGACAGGCGATTTCTACGAGCAGTACTTC. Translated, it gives CASSARTGDFYEQYF.

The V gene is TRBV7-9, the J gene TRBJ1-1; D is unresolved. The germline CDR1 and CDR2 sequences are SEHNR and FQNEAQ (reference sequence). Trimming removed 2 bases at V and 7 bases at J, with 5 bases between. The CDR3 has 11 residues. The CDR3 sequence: CASSLIIEAFF. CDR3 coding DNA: TGTGCCAGCAGCTTAATCATTGAAGCTTTCTTT.

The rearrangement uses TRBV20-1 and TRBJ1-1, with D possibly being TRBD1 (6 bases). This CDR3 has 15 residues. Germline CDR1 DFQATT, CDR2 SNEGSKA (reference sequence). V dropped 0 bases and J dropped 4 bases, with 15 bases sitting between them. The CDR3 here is CSARDFGGPFTEAFF. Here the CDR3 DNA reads TGCAGTGCTAGAGATTTCGGGGGGCCGTTCACTGAAGCTTTCTTT.

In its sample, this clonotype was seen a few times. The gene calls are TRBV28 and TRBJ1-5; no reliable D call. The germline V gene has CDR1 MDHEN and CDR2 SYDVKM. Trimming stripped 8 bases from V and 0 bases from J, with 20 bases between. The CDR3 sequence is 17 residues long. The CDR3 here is CASEFGYALYSNQPQHF. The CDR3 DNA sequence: TGTGCCAGCGAATTCGGTTATGCCTTGTATAGCAATCAGCCCCAGCATTTT.

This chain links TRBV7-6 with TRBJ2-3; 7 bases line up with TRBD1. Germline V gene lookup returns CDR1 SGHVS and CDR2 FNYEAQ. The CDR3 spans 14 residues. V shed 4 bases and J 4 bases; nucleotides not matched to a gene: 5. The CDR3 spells CASSSDRVADTQYF. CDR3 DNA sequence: TGTGCCAGCAGCTCCGACAGGGTCGCAGATACGCAGTATTTT.

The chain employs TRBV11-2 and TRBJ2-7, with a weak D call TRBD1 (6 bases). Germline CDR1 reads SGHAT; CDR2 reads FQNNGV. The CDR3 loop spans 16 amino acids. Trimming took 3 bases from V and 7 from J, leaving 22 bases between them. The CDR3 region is CASSLDPAGVFREQYF. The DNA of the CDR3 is TGTGCCAGCAGCTTGGATCCGGCAGGGGTGTTTCGAGAGCAGTACTTC.

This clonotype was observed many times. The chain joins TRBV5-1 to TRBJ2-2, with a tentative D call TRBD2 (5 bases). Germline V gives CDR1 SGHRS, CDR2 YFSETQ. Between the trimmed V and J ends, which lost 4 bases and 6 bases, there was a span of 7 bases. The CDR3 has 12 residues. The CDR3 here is CASSRESGELFF. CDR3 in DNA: TGCGCCAGCAGCAGGGAGTCCGGGGAGCTGTTTTTT.

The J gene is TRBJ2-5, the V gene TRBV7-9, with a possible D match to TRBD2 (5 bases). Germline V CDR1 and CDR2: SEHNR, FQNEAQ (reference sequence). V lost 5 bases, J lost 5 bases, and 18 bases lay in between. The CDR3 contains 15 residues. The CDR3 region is CASSPVAQRMETQYF. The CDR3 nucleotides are TGTGCCAGCAGCCCTGTGGCGCAGCGGATGGAGACCCAGTACTTC.

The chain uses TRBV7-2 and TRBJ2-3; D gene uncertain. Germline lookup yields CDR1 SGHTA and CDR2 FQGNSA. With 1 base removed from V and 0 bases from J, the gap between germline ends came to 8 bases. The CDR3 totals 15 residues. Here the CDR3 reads CASSLVGVSTDTQYF. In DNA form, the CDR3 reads TGTGCCAGCAGCTTAGTGGGCGTGAGCACAGATACGCAGTATTTT.

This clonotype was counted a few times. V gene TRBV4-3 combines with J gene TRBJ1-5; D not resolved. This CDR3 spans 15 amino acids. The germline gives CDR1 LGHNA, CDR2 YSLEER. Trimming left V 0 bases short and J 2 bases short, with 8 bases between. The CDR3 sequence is CASSQDDKGNQPQHF. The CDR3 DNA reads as TGCGCCAGCAGCCAAGACGACAAGGGCAATCAGCCCCAGCATTTT.

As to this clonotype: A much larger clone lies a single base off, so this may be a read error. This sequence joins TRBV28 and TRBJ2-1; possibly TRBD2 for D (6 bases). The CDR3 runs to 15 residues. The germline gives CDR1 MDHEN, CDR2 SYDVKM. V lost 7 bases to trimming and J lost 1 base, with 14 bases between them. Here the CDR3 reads CASTTSRASYNEQFF. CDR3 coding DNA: TGTGCCAGCACCACTAGCAGGGCTTCCTACAATGAGCAGTTCTTC.

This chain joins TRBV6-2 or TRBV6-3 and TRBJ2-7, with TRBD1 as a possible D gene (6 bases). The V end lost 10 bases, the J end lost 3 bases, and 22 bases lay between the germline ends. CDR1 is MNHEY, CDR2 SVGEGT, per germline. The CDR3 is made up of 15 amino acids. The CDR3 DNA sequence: TGTGCCACCGACGCTCCGGGACATACGAACTACGAGCAGTACGTC. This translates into CATDAPGHTNYEQYV.

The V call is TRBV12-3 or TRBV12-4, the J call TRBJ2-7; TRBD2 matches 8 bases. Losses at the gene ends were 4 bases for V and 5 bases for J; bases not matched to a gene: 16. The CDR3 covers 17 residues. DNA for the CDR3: TGTGCCAGCAGTTCCGGATTCCGAGCGGGAGAATCCCACGAGCAGTACTTC. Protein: CASSSGFRAGESHEQYF.

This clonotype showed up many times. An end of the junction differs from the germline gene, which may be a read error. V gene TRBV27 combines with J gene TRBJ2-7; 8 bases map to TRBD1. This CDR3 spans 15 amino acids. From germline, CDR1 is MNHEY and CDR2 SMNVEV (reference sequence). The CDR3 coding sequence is TGCGCCAGCAGCTTGGGGCAGGGGGCTTCCTACGAGCAGTACTTC. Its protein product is CASSLGQGASYEQYF.

The DNA for the CDR3 is TGCAGCGTAGAACCTGGGGACAACTACGAGCAGTACTTC. Its protein product is CSVEPGDNYEQYF. The chain has TRBV29-1 and TRBJ2-7; weak D call: TRBD1 (6 bases). Looked up from germline, CDR1 is SQVTM and CDR2 is ANQGSEA. The CDR3 is 13 amino acids. The V gene lost 6 bases and the J gene lost 3 bases, with 15 bases spanning the gap.

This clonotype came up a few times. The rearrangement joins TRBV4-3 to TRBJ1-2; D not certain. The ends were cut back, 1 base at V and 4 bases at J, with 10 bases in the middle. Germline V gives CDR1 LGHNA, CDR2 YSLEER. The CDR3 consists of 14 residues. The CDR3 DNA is TGCGCCAGCAGCCAAGTCGGGGTTTTCTATGGCTACACCTTC. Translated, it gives CASSQVGVFYGYTF.

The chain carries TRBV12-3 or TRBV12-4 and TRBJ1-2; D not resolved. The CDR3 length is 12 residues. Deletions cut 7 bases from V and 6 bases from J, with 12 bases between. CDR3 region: CASIPKGHGYTF. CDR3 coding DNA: TGTGCCAGCATACCCAAAGGTCATGGCTACACCTTC.

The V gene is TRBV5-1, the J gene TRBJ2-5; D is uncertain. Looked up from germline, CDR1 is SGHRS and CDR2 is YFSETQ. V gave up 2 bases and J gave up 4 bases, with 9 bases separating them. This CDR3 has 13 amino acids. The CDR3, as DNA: TGCGCCAGCAGCTTTCCCCCTCCAGAGACCCAGTACTTC. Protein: CASSFPPPETQYF.

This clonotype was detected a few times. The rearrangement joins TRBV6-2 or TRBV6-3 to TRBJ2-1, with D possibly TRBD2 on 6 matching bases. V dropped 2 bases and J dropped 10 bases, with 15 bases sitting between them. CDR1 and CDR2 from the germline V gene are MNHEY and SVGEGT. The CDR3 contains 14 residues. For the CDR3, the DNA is TGTGCCAGCAGTTACACTGCGGGGTACAGGGAGCAGTTCTTC. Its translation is CASSYTAGYREQFF.

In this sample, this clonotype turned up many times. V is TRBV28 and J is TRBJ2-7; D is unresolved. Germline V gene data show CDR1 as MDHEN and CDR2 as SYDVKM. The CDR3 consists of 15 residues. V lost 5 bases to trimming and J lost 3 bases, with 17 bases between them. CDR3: CASSPIAAGYYEQYF. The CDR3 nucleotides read TGTGCCAGCAGTCCCATCGCGGCAGGTTACTACGAGCAGTACTTC.

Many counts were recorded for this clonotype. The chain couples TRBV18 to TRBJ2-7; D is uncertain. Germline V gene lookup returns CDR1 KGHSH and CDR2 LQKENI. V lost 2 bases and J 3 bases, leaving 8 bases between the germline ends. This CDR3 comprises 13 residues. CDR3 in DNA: TGTGCCAGCTCACCAAGGGCCCACTACGAGCAGTACGTC. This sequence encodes CASSPRAHYEQYV.

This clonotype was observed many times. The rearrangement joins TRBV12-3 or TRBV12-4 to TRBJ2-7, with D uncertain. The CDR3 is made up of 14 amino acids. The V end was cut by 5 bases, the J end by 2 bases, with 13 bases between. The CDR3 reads CASSLLGRTYEQYF. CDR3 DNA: TGTGCCAGCAGTCTCTTAGGGCGGACCTACGAGCAGTACTTC.

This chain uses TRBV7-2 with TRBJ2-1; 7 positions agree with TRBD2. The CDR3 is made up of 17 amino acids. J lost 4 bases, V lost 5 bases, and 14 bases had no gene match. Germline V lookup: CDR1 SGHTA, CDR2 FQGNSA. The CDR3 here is CASSPRWASGFYNEQFF. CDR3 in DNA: TGTGCCAGCAGCCCCCGATGGGCTAGCGGTTTTTACAATGAGCAGTTCTTC.